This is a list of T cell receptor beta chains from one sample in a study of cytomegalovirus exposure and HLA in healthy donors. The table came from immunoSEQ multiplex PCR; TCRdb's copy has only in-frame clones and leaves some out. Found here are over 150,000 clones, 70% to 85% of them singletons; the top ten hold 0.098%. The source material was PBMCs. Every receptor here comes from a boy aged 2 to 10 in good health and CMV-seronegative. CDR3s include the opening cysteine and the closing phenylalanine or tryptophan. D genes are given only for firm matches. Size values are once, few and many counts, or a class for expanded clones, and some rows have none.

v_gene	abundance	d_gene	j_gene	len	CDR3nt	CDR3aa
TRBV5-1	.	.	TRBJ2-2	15	TGCGCCAGCAGCCCACGGGCCGGGGACACCGGGGAGCTGTTTTTT	CASSPRAGDTGELFF
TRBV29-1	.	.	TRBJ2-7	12	TGCAGCGGGGGACAGCAGGGGGGCGAGCAGTACTTC	CSGGQQGGEQYF
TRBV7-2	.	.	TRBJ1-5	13	TGTGCCAGCAGCTTAGGGGGCAGGCAGCCCCAGCATTTT	CASSLGGRQPQHF
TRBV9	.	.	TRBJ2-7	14	TGTGCCAGCAGCGTAAGGGGTACCTCCTACGAGCAGTACTTC	CASSVRGTSYEQYF
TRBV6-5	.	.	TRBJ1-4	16	TGTGCCAGCAGTTATTCTCCGGGGGGGATTAATGAAAAACTGTTTTTT	CASSYSPGGINEKLFF
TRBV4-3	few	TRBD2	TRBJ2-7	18	TGCGCCAGCAGCCAATCTATCAGCGGGGCCCCCCCCACCTACGAGCAGTACTTC	CASSQSISGAPPTYEQYF
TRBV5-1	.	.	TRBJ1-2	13	TGCGCCAGCAGCTTCGCGGGAGACTATGGCTACACCTTC	CASSFAGDYGYTF
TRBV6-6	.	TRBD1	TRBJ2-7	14	TGTGCCAGCGGGGACCGGGACAGGGCCTACGAGCAGTACTTC	CASGDRDRAYEQYF
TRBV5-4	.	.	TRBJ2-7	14	TGTGCCAGCAGCTTGGGTATTACAACCTACGAGCAGTACTTC	CASSLGITTYEQYF
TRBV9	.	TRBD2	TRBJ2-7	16	TGTGCCAGCAGCCCCCGATCGGGCGGGGGTACCAACGAGCAGTACTTC	CASSPRSGGGTNEQYF
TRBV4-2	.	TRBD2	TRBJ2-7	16	TGTGCCAGCAGCCAAGGCCTAGCGGGGGCTCCCTACGAGCAGTACTTC	CASSQGLAGAPYEQYF
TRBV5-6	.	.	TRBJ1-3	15	TGTGCCAGCAGCTTGTCGACTGCATCTGGAAACACCATATATTTT	CASSLSTASGNTIYF
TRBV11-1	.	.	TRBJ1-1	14	TGTGCCAGCAGCCCCCACCCTCTAAGCACTGAAGCTTTCTTT	CASSPHPLSTEAFF
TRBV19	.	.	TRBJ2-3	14	TGTGCCAGTAGTAGCGGGGGCCGGACAGATACGCAGTATTTT	CASSSGGRTDTQYF
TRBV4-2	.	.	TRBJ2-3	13	TGTGCCAGCAGCGGGGGGGCCGGGGATACGCAGTATTTT	CASSGGAGDTQYF
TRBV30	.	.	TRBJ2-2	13	TGTGCCTGGGTGACTCAGGGGCGGGGGGAGCTGTTTTTT	CAWVTQGRGELFF
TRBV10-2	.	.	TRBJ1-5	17	TGCGCCAGCAGTGAGGGTGCGTTCGCCAGGGTCAAGGGGTCCCAGCATTTT	CASSEGAFARVKGSQHF
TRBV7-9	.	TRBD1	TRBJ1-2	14	TGTGCCAGCAGACGACAGGGGAAAAACTATGGCTACACCTTC	CASRRQGKNYGYTF
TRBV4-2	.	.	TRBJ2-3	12	TGTGCCAGCAGCACTCTCACAGATACGCAGTATTTT	CASSTLTDTQYF
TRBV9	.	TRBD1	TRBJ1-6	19	TGTGCCAGCAGCGTAGGAAGTGCAGGGGGAAGCTCCTATAATTCACCCCTCCACTTT	CASSVGSAGGSSYNSPLHF
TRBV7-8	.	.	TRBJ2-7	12	TGTGCCAGCACCCAGGATTCCTACGAGCAGTACTTC	CASTQDSYEQYF
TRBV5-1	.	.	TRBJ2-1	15	TGCGCCAGCAGCTTTTTTGCGGTTGCGGACAATGAGCAGTTCTTC	CASSFFAVADNEQFF
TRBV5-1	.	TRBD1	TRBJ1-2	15	TGCGCCAGCAGCTTTAGACAGGGGGGCGACTATGGCTACACCTTC	CASSFRQGGDYGYTF
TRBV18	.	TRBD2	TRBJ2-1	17	TGTGCCAGCTCACCGCCGGGGGGGCCAGACTCCTACAATGAGCAGTTCTTC	CASSPPGGPDSYNEQFF
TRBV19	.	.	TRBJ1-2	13	TGTGCCAGTAGTATAGGCCGGCGGAGTGGCTACACCTTC	CASSIGRRSGYTF
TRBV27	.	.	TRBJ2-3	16	TGTGCCAGCAGTCGCCCCGGGGGTGCAGTCACAGATACGCAGTATTTT	CASSRPGGAVTDTQYF
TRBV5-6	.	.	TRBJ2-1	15	TGTGCCAGCAACCTCCTACGATCGACTCACAATGAGCAGTTCTTC	CASNLLRSTHNEQFF
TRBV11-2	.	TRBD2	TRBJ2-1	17	TGTGCCAGCAGCTTAGCCTCGGGAGCGGGGGGAACCAATGAGCAGTTCTTC	CASSLASGAGGTNEQFF
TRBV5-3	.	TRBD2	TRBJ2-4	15	TGTGCCAGGGTTGAAAGCGGGGAGCCCAAAAACATTCAGTACTTC	CARVESGEPKNIQYF
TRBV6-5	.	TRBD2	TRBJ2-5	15	TGTGCCAGCAGGAGTAGCGGGGGGGCGCGGAGGACCCAGTACTTC	CASRSSGGARRTQYF
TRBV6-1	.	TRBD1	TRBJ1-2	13	TGTGCCAGCGAGACGGGACAGGGGGATGGCTACACCTTC	CASETGQGDGYTF
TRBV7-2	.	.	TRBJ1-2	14	TGTGCCAGCAGCTCGGAACCAACAGGGTATGGCTACACCTTC	CASSSEPTGYGYTF
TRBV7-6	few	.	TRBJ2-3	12	TGTGCCAGCAGCTCGTCGACAGATACGCAGTATTTT	CASSSSTDTQYF
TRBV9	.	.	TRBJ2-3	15	TGTGCCAGCAGCGTAGGTTGGCAGCTAGCAGATACGCAGTATTTT	CASSVGWQLADTQYF
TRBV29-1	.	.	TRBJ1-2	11	TGCAGCGTTGTACAGGTGTATGGCTACACCTTC	CSVVQVYGYTF
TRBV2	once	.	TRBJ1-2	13	TGTGCCAGCAGTGACGGTCGGAACTATGGCTACACCTTC	CASSDGRNYGYTF
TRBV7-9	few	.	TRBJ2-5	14	TGTGCCAGCAGTTTATCCGGGGGGCTGGAGACCCAGTACTTC	CASSLSGGLETQYF
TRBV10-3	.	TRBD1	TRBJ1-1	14	TGTGCCATCACCCCGACAGGGAAGAACACTGAAGCTTTCTTT	CAITPTGKNTEAFF
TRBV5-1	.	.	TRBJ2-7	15	TGCGCCAGCAGCTTGGCCGGGACTCGAGACTACGAGCAGTACTTC	CASSLAGTRDYEQYF
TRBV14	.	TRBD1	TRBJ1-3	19	TGTGCCAGCAGCCACCCGACAGGGTTGGGTGATAGGTCTGGAAACACCATATATTTT	CASSHPTGLGDRSGNTIYF
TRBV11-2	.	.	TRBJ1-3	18	TGTGCCAGCAGCTTAGATCCCCCGGTCGGGATCTCTGGAAACACCATATATTTT	CASSLDPPVGISGNTIYF
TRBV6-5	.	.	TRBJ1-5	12	TGTGCCAGCAGTCGGAGCGGTCAGCCCCAGCATTTT	CASSRSGQPQHF
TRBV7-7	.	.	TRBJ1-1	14	TGTGCTAGCAGAAGTCGAGGCCTGAACACTGAAGCTTTCTTT	CASRSRGLNTEAFF
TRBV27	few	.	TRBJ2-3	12	TGTGCCAGCAGTCGGGTAATGGATACGCAGTATTTT	CASSRVMDTQYF
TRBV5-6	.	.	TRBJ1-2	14	TGTGCCAGCAGCTTGGCATATACTGATTTTGGCTACACCTTC	CASSLAYTDFGYTF
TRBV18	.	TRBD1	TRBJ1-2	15	TGTGCCAGCTCACCAAGACAGGGGGCATGGGTTGGCTACACCTTC	CASSPRQGAWVGYTF
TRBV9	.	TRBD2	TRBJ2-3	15	TGTGCCAGCAGCCCTGCTAGCGGGGGTCCTGATACGCAGTATTTT	CASSPASGGPDTQYF
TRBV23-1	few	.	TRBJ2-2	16	TGCGCCAGCAGCCCAGCAGGGAGGTCCGACACCGGGGAGCTGTTTTTT	CASSPAGRSDTGELFF